The 10 T cell receptor beta chains reported below all come from one sample, sequenced in a study of blood T cell repertoires in COVID-19 (dated by TCRdb to 2018 to 2020). Receptors were amplified or captured by the immunoSEQ multiplex PCR assay. This immuneACCESS table, as held by TCRdb, lists in-frame sequences with V and J called but not all clones. Of the missing ones, under half trace to an unresolved V gene in checked studies; the others have no known cause. The sample contains 90,000 or so clones, approximately 87% of them found a single time. In total, the top ten clones hold about 10% of the sample. The specimen sequenced was peripheral blood. These receptors were taken from a human donor in a cohort sampled during active COVID-19.

This clone was seen at least ten times. J is TRBJ1-3 and V is TRBV4-2; D not certain. The CDR3 contains 17 residues. Germline V gene lookup returns CDR1 LGHNA and CDR2 YNFKEQ. The V end was cut by 1 base, the J end by 0 bases, with 13 bases between. The DNA for the CDR3 is TGTGCCAGCAGCCAAGTTCGCAGCGCGCTCTCTGGAAACACCATATATTTT. This translates into CASSQVRSALSGNTIYF.

The chain has TRBV24-1 and TRBJ2-1, with D possibly being TRBD2 (6 bases). The CDR3 spans 11 residues. Germline CDR1 and CDR2: KGHDR and SFDVKD. V lost 6 bases and J 7 bases, leaving 6 bases between the germline ends. CDR3 loop: CATSRENEQFF. CDR3 in DNA: TGTGCCACCAGTCGGGAGAATGAGCAGTTCTTC.

V and J are TRBV18 and TRBJ1-1; no clear D gene. Germline V gene data show CDR1 as KGHSH and CDR2 as LQKENI. The V end was cut by 2 bases, the J end by 3 bases, with 10 bases between. The CDR3 extends over 14 amino acids. The CDR3 region has the DNA TGTGCCAGCTCACCAGATACGGAGTACACTGAAGCTTTCTTT. It specifies CASSPDTEYTEAFF.

The chain combines TRBV15 with TRBJ1-4; no clear D gene. This CDR3 is 16 amino acids long. The germline V gene encodes CDR1 LNHNV and CDR2 YYDKDF (reference sequence). V lost 1 base and J 3 bases, leaving 12 bases between the germline ends. CDR3 residues: CATSRAGVGANEKLFF. The CDR3 DNA follows: TGTGCCACCAGCAGAGCCGGGGTTGGAGCTAATGAAAAACTGTTTTTT.

This clone turned up a few times. The rearrangement uses TRBV30 and TRBJ1-6; D unclear. The CDR3 has 13 amino acids. Per the germline V gene, CDR1 is GTSNPN and CDR2 is SVGIG (reference sequence). Deletions cut 2 bases from V and 9 bases from J, with 11 bases between. The CDR3 coding sequence is TGTGCCTGGAGTTCGAGACTCGGTTCACCCCTCCACTTT. It encodes CAWSSRLGSPLHF.

The CDR3 DNA reads TGTGCCAGCAGCGCGGGACAGGTAATAGGCTCACCCCTCCACTTT. Amino acids: CASSAGQVIGSPLHF. The rearrangement joins TRBV6-5 to TRBJ1-6, with TRBD1 matching 8 bases. There are 15 residues in the CDR3. The V gene end was trimmed by 6 bases and the J gene end by 10 bases; junction bases not matched to a gene: 11. Germline CDR1 is MNHEY and CDR2 is SVGAGI.

This sequence joins TRBV5-1 and TRBJ2-1, with D unclear. The V end lost 0 bases, the J end lost 4 bases, and 11 bases lay between the germline ends. Germline loops: CDR1 SGHRS, CDR2 YFSETQ. The length of the CDR3 is 15 residues. The CDR3 loop is CASSLENYKYNEQFF. In nucleotides, the CDR3 is TGCGCCAGCAGCTTGGAGAACTACAAATACAATGAGCAGTTCTTC. Full variable domain (rest looked up from reference TRBV5-1 and TRBJ2-1): KAGVTQTPRYLIKTRGQQVTLSCSPISGHRSVSWYQQTPGQGLQFLFEYFSETQRNKGNFPGRFSGRQFSNSRSEMNVSTLELGDSALYLCASSLENYKYNEQFFGPGTRLTVL.

In this sample, this clone turned up a few times. This sequence joins TRBV2 and TRBJ1-2; tentative D call: TRBD1 (5 bases). V lost 4 bases, J lost 4 bases, and 10 bases lay in between. The CDR3 runs 13 residues. Germline CDR1 SNHLY, CDR2 FYNNEI. CDR3 nucleotide sequence: TGTGCCAGCAGTGTCACAGGCAGCTATGGCTACACCTTC. It specifies CASSVTGSYGYTF.

V usage is TRBV10-3 and J usage is TRBJ2-1; D might be TRBD2 (5 bases). The CDR3 length is 13 residues. The V end lost 3 bases, the J end lost 9 bases, and 12 bases lay between the germline ends. CDR1 and CDR2 (germline): ENHRY, SYGVKD. The CDR3, as DNA: TGTGCCATCAGTGATGGAGGAGGCGCTGAGCAGTTCTTC. Its protein is CAISDGGGAEQFF.

The rearrangement uses TRBV11-2 and TRBJ2-1, with TRBD2 matching over 13 bases. V was clipped by 5 bases and J by 0 bases; unmatched bases: 7. Per the germline V gene, CDR1 is SGHAT and CDR2 is FQNNGV. The CDR3 covers 18 residues. DNA of the CDR3: TGTGCCAGCAGCCCCGGGACTAGCGGGGTCAGCTCCTACAATGAGCAGTTCTTC. Protein sequence: CASSPGTSGVSSYNEQFF. The full variable domain, its missing parts supplied by reference TRBV11-2 and TRBJ2-1, is EAGVAQSPRYKIIEKRQSVAFWCNPISGHATLYWYQQILGQGPKLLIQFQNNGVVDDSQLPKDRFSAERLKGVDSTLKIQPAKLEDSAVYLCASSPGTSGVSSYNEQFFGPGTRLTVL.